Below are 28 T cell receptor beta chains sequenced from a single sample in a study of tissue T cells after allogeneic stem cell transplantation. Time point given: mouse harvest day 14 after allogeneic transplant. Each mouse received 10^7 T-cell-depleted marrow cells plus 10^6 splenic CD5+ T cells by tail vein. The assay was immunoSEQ multiplex PCR, and TCRdb's table has in-frame clones only and misses some. Of approximately 4,500 clones listed, about 48% are singletons. The specimen sequenced was gut tissue. The source of these receptors is a female BALB/c mouse given C57BL/6 T cells with graft-versus-host disease after an allogeneic hematopoietic cell transplant.

This clone showed up just a few times. Gene names refer to mouse genes. The sequence runs out 1 residue before the end of the CDR3; the remainder is reconstructed from the germline J gene. The chain has TRBV5 and TRBJ1-4; D call uncertain. The CDR3 has 13 amino acids. The V gene lost 3 bases and the J gene lost 4 bases, with 6 bases spanning the gap. Germline V CDR1 and CDR2: LGHNA, YNLKQL (reference sequence). The chain's CDR3 is CASSHYVNERLFF. The sequenced part of the CDR3 DNA is TGTGCCAGCAGCCACTACGTCAACGAAAGATTATTT.

Points on this clone: The gene names here belong to mouse. Coverage ceases 1 residue before the CDR3 finishes, and the germline J gene fills in the end. This sequence joins TRBV12-1 and TRBJ2-2; no clear D. Germline values: CDR1 SGHSN, CDR2 HYEKVE. Deletions cut 0 bases from V and 2 bases from J, with 6 bases between. The CDR3 extends over 14 amino acids. The CDR3 region is CASSLEGNTGQLYF. The sequenced part of the CDR3 DNA is TGTGCCAGCTCTCTCGAAGGGAACACCGGGCAGCTCTAC.

Remarks on this clone: Mouse germline and gene names are used. The read terminates 1 residue before the CDR3 end, so the remaining end is supplied by the germline J gene. The chain is built from TRBV12-2 and TRBJ2-4; TRBD2 is a possible D gene (6 bases). The V end lost 0 bases, the J end lost 1 base, and 13 bases lay between the germline ends. CDR3 length equals 16 residues. The germline CDR1 and CDR2 sequences are SGHLS and HYDKME. The covered CDR3 bases are TGTGCCAGCTCTCTCGACGCCTGGGGAGGTCAAAACACCTTGTAC. Protein sequence: CASSLDAWGGQNTLY. The whole CDR3 is CASSLDAWGGQNTLYF.

Remarks on this clone: Mouse gene names and germline throughout. The read ends 1 residue early relative to the CDR3; the germline J gene fills the gap. The rearrangement links TRBV23 to TRBJ2-5; TRBD1 is the table's D call and was not checked against the DNA. Germline lookup yields CDR1 KGHTA and CDR2 FQNQQP. The CDR3 is made up of 13 amino acids. CDR3 DNA, as far as it was read: TGCTCCAGCAGTCAATCTCAGGGGGACACCCAGTAC. This translates into CSSSQSQGDTQY. The full CDR3 reads CSSSQSQGDTQYF. Variable domain in full (rest from reference TRBV23 and TRBJ2-5): DAAVTQKPRYLIKMKGQEAEMKCIPEKGHTAVFWYQQKQSKELKFLIYFQNQQPLDQIDMVKERFSAVCPSSSLCSLGIRTCEAEDSALYLCSSSQSQGDTQYFGPGTRLLVL.

By proportion, this clone is large. Gene names and germline refer to mouse. With the read ending 1 residue before the CDR3 end, the germline J gene is used to fill in that end. V usage is TRBV26 and J usage is TRBJ2-7; D is possibly TRBD1 (7 bases). Germline CDR1 KGHPV, CDR2 FQNQEV (reference sequence). The V end lost 0 bases, the J end lost 7 bases, and 13 bases lay between the germline ends. CDR3 length: 14 residues. The DNA read from the CDR3 is TGTGCCAGCAGTCTGTCGGGCAGGGGGGAGGAACAGTAC. It codes for CASSLSGRGEEQY. The CDR3 in full is CASSLSGRGEEQYF.

Points on this clone: Mouse germline and gene names are used. The sequence runs out 1 residue before the end of the CDR3; the remainder is reconstructed from the germline J gene. This sequence joins TRBV19 and TRBJ2-2; the D is unclear. The CDR3 extends over 14 amino acids. Germline loops: CDR1 FNHDT, CDR2 SITEND (reference sequence). Trimming stripped 1 base from V and 0 bases from J, with 4 bases between. This CDR3 is CASSINSNTGQLYF. The CDR3 bases that were read are TGTGCCAGCAGTATAAACTCAAACACCGGGCAGCTCTAC.

Details on this clone: Each gene name is a mouse one. The read ends 1 residue early relative to the CDR3; the germline J gene fills the gap. The rearrangement uses TRBV26 and TRBJ2-7; 8 positions agree with TRBD2. V trimming: 2 bases; J trimming: 0 bases; junction bases outside the gene matches: 3. The germline V gene encodes CDR1 KGHPV and CDR2 FQNQEV (reference sequence). This CDR3 is 15 amino acids long. Partial CDR3 DNA: TGTGCCAGCAGTCTGCGACTGGGGAGCTCCTATGAACAGTAC. As protein: CASSLRLGSSYEQY. The complete CDR3 sequence is CASSLRLGSSYEQYF.

A word on this clone: Gene names are mouse gene names. The DNA ends 1 residue before the CDR3 does, and the rest of the CDR3 is filled in from the germline J gene. The chain joins TRBV26 to TRBJ2-7; 8 bases agree with TRBD2. The CDR3 extends over 13 amino acids. Trimming at V came to 4 bases and at J to 3 bases, leaving 2 bases not matched to a gene. Germline V gives CDR1 KGHPV, CDR2 FQNQEV (reference sequence). This CDR3 is CASSPGLGYEQYF. The covered CDR3 bases are TGTGCCAGCAGTCCAGGACTGGGCTATGAACAGTAC.

This clone was seen a handful of times. Gene names and germline match the mouse. The read terminates 1 residue before the CDR3 end, so the remaining end is supplied by the germline J gene. This sequence joins TRBV23 and TRBJ2-5; whether TRBD2, the table's D call, matches the DNA was not checked. The CDR3 contains 14 residues. The germline gives CDR1 KGHTA, CDR2 FQNQQP. The CDR3 bases that were read are TGCTCCAGCAGCCCTGGGGGGGCGCAAGACACCCAGTAC. It is translated as CSSSPGGAQDTQY. The full CDR3 reads CSSSPGGAQDTQYF. The whole variable domain, filled in from reference TRBV23 and TRBJ2-5, reads DAAVTQKPRYLIKMKGQEAEMKCIPEKGHTAVFWYQQKQSKELKFLIYFQNQQPLDQIDMVKERFSAVCPSSSLCSLGIRTCEAEDSALYLCSSSPGGAQDTQYFGPGTRLLVL.

This clone was observed a few times. The listed genes are named as in mouse. Read data end 1 residue before the CDR3 end; the end is taken from the germline J gene. The gene calls are TRBV26 and TRBJ2-7; 10 positions agree with TRBD2. Germline V gene sequence: CDR1 KGHPV, CDR2 FQNQEV (reference sequence). Germline trimming cut 4 bases from V and 0 bases from J; bases unmatched to any gene: 3. There are 15 residues in the CDR3. CDR3 protein: CASSPRLGGSYEQYF. The part of the CDR3 DNA that was read is TGTGCCAGCAGTCCCCGACTGGGGGGCTCCTATGAACAGTAC. Using reference TRBV26 and TRBJ2-7 for the parts outside the CDR3, the full variable domain is NSKVIQTPRYLVKGQGQKAKMRCIPEKGHPVVFWYQQNKNNEFKFLINFQNQEVLQQIDMTEKRFSAECPSNSPCSLEIQSSEAGDSALYLCASSPRLGGSYEQYFGPGTRLTVL.

For this clone: Genes and germline come from the mouse. The sequenced fragment ends 1 residue before the CDR3 boundary, so the rest is inferred from the germline J gene. This chain connects TRBV16 to TRBJ1-2, with a weak D call TRBD1 (6 bases). Germline V gene data show CDR1 as SGHSA and CDR2 as FRNQAP. The V gene lost 4 bases and the J gene lost 0 bases, with 9 bases spanning the gap. This CDR3 is built from 14 residues. CDR3 residues: CASSSGTPNSDYTF. The covered CDR3 bases are TGTGCAAGCAGCTCGGGGACACCAAACTCCGACTACACC.

A word on this clone: Genes here carry mouse names. The CDR3 is cut off 1 residue early in the read; its end comes from the germline J gene. The V call is TRBV13-2, the J call TRBJ2-3; 11 bases line up with TRBD2. V was clipped by 2 bases and J by 4 bases; unmatched bases: 3. From germline, CDR1 is NNHNN and CDR2 SYGAGS (reference sequence). The CDR3 is 15 amino acids. CDR3 in amino acids: CASGELGGRSETLYF. The DNA read from the CDR3 is TGTGCCAGCGGTGAACTGGGGGGGCGCTCAGAAACGCTGTAT.

A note on this clone: Gene names are the mouse ones. The covered CDR3 bases are TGTGCTAGTAAAGTGGGGTCTAGTGCAGAAACGCTGTAT. Translation: CASKVGSSAETLY. The full CDR3 protein is CASKVGSSAETLYF. The J gene is TRBJ2-3, the V gene TRBV29; tentatively, D is TRBD2 (5 bases). From the germline J gene comes the end of the CDR3, since the read stops 1 residue before it. This CDR3 has 14 amino acids. The germline CDR1 and CDR2 sequences are MSHET and SYDVDS. V gave up 9 bases and J gave up 0 bases, with 13 bases separating them.

Relative to its sample, this clone is medium-sized (0.01 to 0.1%). Genes and germline come from the mouse. The read stops 1 residue short of the end of the CDR3; the missing end is completed from the germline J gene. This chain links TRBV16 with TRBJ2-7; perhaps TRBD2 as D (5 bases). Between the trimmed V and J ends, which lost 3 bases and 0 bases, there was a span of 6 bases. Germline V gene lookup returns CDR1 SGHSA and CDR2 FRNQAP. The CDR3 length is 13 residues. Incomplete CDR3 DNA: TGTGCAAGCAGCTTCACTGGCTCCTATGAACAGTAC. Its translation is CASSFTGSYEQY. The entire CDR3 sequence reads CASSFTGSYEQYF. Full variable domain (remainder filled in from reference TRBV16 and TRBJ2-7): NAGVIQTPRHKVTGKGQEATLWCEPISGHSAVFWYRQTIVQGLEFLTYFRNQAPIDDSGMPKERFSAQMPNQSHSTLKIQSTQPQDSAVYLCASSFTGSYEQYFGPGTRLTVL.

This clone was found once. The gene symbols are mouse symbols. The read terminates 1 residue before the CDR3 end, so the remaining end is supplied by the germline J gene. The rearrangement uses TRBV3 and TRBJ1-4, with 10 bases aligning to TRBD1. The V and J ends lost 2 bases and 5 bases, in that order; junction bases with no gene match: 2. CDR3 length: 15 residues. Germline CDR1 reads SNHLY; CDR2 reads FYNGKV (reference sequence). CDR3 loop: CASSLRQGANERLFF. CDR3 bases read: TGTGCCAGCAGCTTAAGACAGGGGGCAAACGAAAGATTATTT.

A remark on this clone: Genes and germline are mouse. The read comes to an end 1 residue before the CDR3 does, leaving the germline J gene to fill in the end. The V call is TRBV26, the J call TRBJ1-2; TRBD1 agrees at 7 bases. The J segment lost 3 bases and the V segment lost 6 bases, leaving 4 bases of the junction unmatched. CDR1 is KGHPV and CDR2 is FQNQEV in the germline V gene (reference sequence). The CDR3 totals 13 residues. CDR3 DNA, as far as it was read: TGTGCCAGCAGCCGGGACAGTTACTCCGACTACACC. Its protein is CASSRDSYSDYT. The full CDR3 protein reads CASSRDSYSDYTF.

This clone was seen a few times. Gene names are the mouse ones. The DNA ends 1 residue before the CDR3 does, and the rest of the CDR3 is filled in from the germline J gene. J is TRBJ2-7 and V is TRBV12-2, with 9 positions matching TRBD2. CDR3 size: 14 residues. CDR1 SGHLS and CDR2 HYDKME come from the germline V gene. V was pared by 0 bases and J by 3 bases, with 2 bases of the junction left unmatched. Incomplete CDR3 DNA: TGTGCCAGCTCTCTCGAACTGGGGGGCTATGAACAGTAC. The encoded protein is CASSLELGGYEQY. The whole CDR3 protein reads CASSLELGGYEQYF.

For this clone: Germline and genes: mouse. The CDR3 goes on 1 residue after the read ends, and that part is filled in from the germline J gene. The chain uses TRBV13-2 and TRBJ2-4, with D perhaps being TRBD1 or TRBD2 (5 bases each). CDR3 length: 14 amino acids. Trimming removed 0 bases at V and 7 bases at J, with 12 bases between. Germline-derived CDR1 and CDR2 are NNHNN and SYGAGS (reference sequence). The CDR3 protein is CASGDAARDDTLYF. The covered CDR3 bases are TGTGCCAGCGGTGATGCGGCCAGGGACGACACCTTGTAC.

Turning to this clone: Germline and genes: mouse. The CDR3 end is not reached by the read, which stops 1 residue before it; the germline J gene fills it in. The rearrangement joins TRBV3 to TRBJ1-2; D is unclear. Per germline, CDR1 SNHLY and CDR2 FYNGKV (reference sequence). Trimming pared 2 bases from V and 0 bases from J, leaving 4 bases between. The length of the CDR3 is 13 residues. This CDR3 reads CASSLPTNSDYTF. CDR3 DNA, as far as it was read: TGTGCCAGCAGCTTACCAACAAACTCCGACTACACC.

As to this clone: These gene names are mouse names. The CDR3 goes on 1 residue after the read ends, and that part is filled in from the germline J gene. The chain has TRBV26 and TRBJ2-1, with 10 positions matching TRBD2. The V gene's germline CDR1 is KGHPV and CDR2 FQNQEV (reference sequence). This CDR3 is 15 amino acids long. V shed 4 bases and J 6 bases; nucleotides not matched to a gene: 6. This CDR3 is CASSQDWGFPAEQFF. Partial CDR3 DNA: TGTGCCAGCAGTCAGGACTGGGGGTTCCCTGCTGAGCAGTTC.

Comments on this clone: Any gene name here is a mouse gene name. The CDR3 is cut off 1 residue early in the read; its end comes from the germline J gene. V usage is TRBV26 and J usage is TRBJ2-7; 8 bases are a match to TRBD2. This CDR3 has 15 amino acids. CDR1 KGHPV and CDR2 FQNQEV come from the germline V gene (reference sequence). V lost 3 bases to trimming and J lost 0 bases; unmatched junction nucleotides: 4. Partial CDR3 DNA: TGTGCCAGCAGTCTTCCGGACTGGGCCTCCTATGAACAGTAC. Protein: CASSLPDWASYEQY. The entire CDR3 protein reads CASSLPDWASYEQYF.

Of note for this clone: Genes here carry mouse names. The read halts 1 residue ahead of the CDR3 end, with the missing end drawn from the germline J gene. The V call is TRBV1, the J call TRBJ1-4; D not resolved. The CDR3 has 13 residues. Trimming shortened V by 0 bases and J by 7 bases, and 6 bases separated the two germline ends. The germline CDR1 and CDR2 sequences are NSQYPW and LRSPGD (reference sequence). The CDR3 sequence: CTCSAERGERLFF. The CDR3 bases that were read are TGCACCTGCAGTGCAGAAAGAGGCGAAAGATTATTT.

This clone came up a few times. The genes and germline here are from mouse. The observed sequence ends 1 residue before the CDR3 terminus, with the missing tail filled in from the germline J gene. Other DNA sequences in the same sample also yield this CDR3. This chain connects TRBV26 to TRBJ1-3; 7 bases line up with TRBD1. This CDR3 is built from 14 residues. The V gene's germline CDR1 is KGHPV and CDR2 FQNQEV (reference sequence). V was clipped by 4 bases and J by 2 bases; unmatched bases: 2. CDR3 protein: CASSRQGAGNTLYF. The sequenced part of the CDR3 DNA is TGTGCCAGCAGTCGGCAGGGGGCTGGAAATACGCTCTAT. Supplemented by reference TRBV26 and TRBJ1-3, the full variable domain reads NSKVIQTPRYLVKGQGQKAKMRCIPEKGHPVVFWYQQNKNNEFKFLINFQNQEVLQQIDMTEKRFSAECPSNSPCSLEIQSSEAGDSALYLCASSRQGAGNTLYFGEGSRLIVV.

Comment on this clone: Each gene name is a mouse one. The missing CDR3 end, 1 residue past where the read stops, is filled in from the germline J gene. The rearrangement uses TRBV15 and TRBJ2-7; 11 bases are a match to TRBD2. V gave up 6 bases and J gave up 5 bases; unmatched junction bases: 9. Per germline, CDR1 SGHND and CDR2 FRSKSL. The CDR3 runs 15 residues. CDR3 in amino acids: CASSRDWGPADEQYF. Partial CDR3 DNA: TGTGCCAGCAGCCGGGACTGGGGGCCCGCGGATGAACAGTAC.

Comment on this clone: Gene names are the mouse ones. The DNA ends 1 residue before the CDR3 does, and the rest of the CDR3 is filled in from the germline J gene. The V gene is TRBV1, the J gene TRBJ2-2; 9 nucleotides align to TRBD1. V dropped 7 bases and J dropped 1; count of bases not matched to a gene: 4. CDR3 length equals 15 residues. The germline gives CDR1 NSQYPW, CDR2 LRSPGD (reference sequence). CDR3 bases read: TGCACCTGCACCCGACAGGGGGGAAACACCGGGCAGCTCTAC. Its protein is CTCTRQGGNTGQLY. The whole CDR3 reads CTCTRQGGNTGQLYF.

The sample holds a few counts of this clone. Here the gene names and germline are mouse. The read terminates 1 residue before the CDR3 end, so the remaining end is supplied by the germline J gene. This sequence joins TRBV23 and TRBJ2-4; the table's D call, TRBD1, has no DNA check behind it. This CDR3 contains 13 residues. From germline, CDR1 is KGHTA and CDR2 FQNQQP. Here the CDR3 reads CSSSQWNRGPLYF. The CDR3 bases that were read are TGCTCCAGCAGTCAATGGAACAGGGGTCCCTTGTAC.

Turning to this clone: Gene names are the mouse ones. Sequencing ends 1 residue short of the CDR3 end; the germline J gene provides the rest. The rearrangement links TRBV3 to TRBJ2-4, with 7 bases that match TRBD2. The CDR3 contains 14 residues. V shed 4 bases and J 6 bases; nucleotides not matched to a gene: 7. The germline CDR1 and CDR2 sequences are SNHLY and FYNGKV (reference sequence). This CDR3 reads CASSSGLDGNTLYF. The DNA read from the CDR3 is TGTGCCAGCAGCTCCGGACTGGACGGGAACACCTTGTAC.

This clone was detected a few times. Gene labels here are mouse ones. The CDR3 end falls 1 residue outside the read, so it is completed with the germline J gene. The chain carries TRBV26 and TRBJ1-3; D is possibly TRBD1 (6 bases). Germline V CDR1 and CDR2: KGHPV, FQNQEV (reference sequence). This CDR3 comprises 14 residues. Trimming cost V 4 bases and J 3 bases, with 10 bases left between them. The DNA read from the CDR3 is TGTGCCAGCAGTCGGGGGGGCGGTGGAAATACGCTCTAT. This codes for CASSRGGGGNTLY. The entire CDR3 protein reads CASSRGGGGNTLYF.